What follows are 13 T cell receptor beta chains derived from one specimen sequenced in a study of cytomegalovirus exposure and HLA in healthy donors. Amplification used 60 Vbeta primers and 13 Jbeta primers. The assay was immunoSEQ multiplex PCR, and TCRdb's table has in-frame clones only and misses some. The table includes about 25,000 clones, 79% detected once. Sequencing was carried out using PBMCs. These receptor sequences come from a male donor in good health and CMV-seronegative.

This sequence joins TRBV28 and TRBJ2-1; weak D call: TRBD1 (5 bases). The germline gives CDR1 MDHEN, CDR2 SYDVKM. This CDR3 region has 17 residues. Deletions cut 7 bases from V and 3 bases from J, with 22 bases between. CDR3 coding DNA: TGTGCCAGCACGGGTGTCCCTACAGGTTCGGGCTACAATGAGCAGTTCTTC. Translated, it gives CASTGVPTGSGYNEQFF. Together with reference TRBV28 and TRBJ2-1, the CDR3 gives the full variable domain: DVKVTQSSRYLVKRTGEKVFLECVQDMDHENMFWYRQDPGLGLRLIYFSYDVKMKEKGDIPEGYSVSREKKERFSLILESASTNQTSMYLCASTGVPTGSGYNEQFFGPGTRLTVL.

This clone was observed a handful of times. The junction differs from germline at one of its ends, possibly a read error. For the CDR3, the DNA is TGTGCTAGCAGCTTAGGGCAGGGGCCCTCCTACGAGCAGTACTTC. This translates into CASSLGQGPSYEQYF. This sequence joins TRBV7-7 and TRBJ2-5; tentatively, D is TRBD1 (6 bases). The DNA end favors TRBJ2-7, so the J call may be wrong. From germline, CDR1 is SSHAT and CDR2 FNYEAQ (reference sequence). CDR3 size: 15 residues.

The chain uses TRBV28 and TRBJ2-3; 13 bases agree with TRBD2. Germline CDR1 MDHEN, CDR2 SYDVKM. The CDR3 sequence is 19 residues long. The ends lost 1 base at V and 2 bases at J; junction bases unmatched: 9. CDR3 residues: CASSLSLAGGREYTDTQYF. DNA of the CDR3: TGTGCCAGCAGTTTATCACTAGCGGGGGGGCGTGAGTACACAGATACGCAGTATTTT.

The rearrangement uses TRBV28 and TRBJ1-6, with D unresolved. Trimming took off 6 bases at V and 5 bases at J, with 17 bases between the two ends. This CDR3 comprises 16 residues. Germline V gene sequence: CDR1 MDHEN, CDR2 SYDVKM. The CDR3 is CASRMVRGRNNSPLHF. The DNA of the CDR3 is TGTGCCAGCAGGATGGTACGGGGAAGGAATAATTCACCCCTCCACTTT.

V and J are TRBV4-3 and TRBJ2-3; 7 nucleotides match TRBD1. From germline, CDR1 is LGHNA and CDR2 YSLEER. The V segment lost 2 bases and the J segment 1 base; nucleotides outside the gene matches: 9. The CDR3 is made up of 17 amino acids. The CDR3 DNA sequence: TGCGCCAGCAGCCAAAATAACCCGACAGGGCGCACAGATACGCAGTATTTT. Translated: CASSQNNPTGRTDTQYF.

The chain combines TRBV7-2 with TRBJ2-3, with 7 nucleotides matching TRBD2. J lost 11 bases, V lost 5 bases, and 16 bases had no gene match. The CDR3 spans 15 residues. Looked up from germline, CDR1 is SGHTA and CDR2 is FQGNSA. CDR3 coding DNA: TGTGCCAGCAGCCCTCTTTCGGGACTCCCGGGGGGGCAGTATTTT. This sequence encodes CASSPLSGLPGGQYF.

The chain couples TRBV28 to TRBJ1-4; 10 bases line up with TRBD1. The CDR3 covers 15 residues. After removal of 7 bases from V and 8 bases from J, the junction contained 10 bases not matched to a gene. Germline loops: CDR1 MDHEN, CDR2 SYDVKM. CDR3 sequence: CASTTRGTGDEKLFF. As DNA, the CDR3 is TGTGCCAGCACGACCCGCGGGACAGGGGACGAAAAACTGTTTTTT. The complete variable domain, with remaining parts taken from reference TRBV28 and TRBJ1-4, reads DVKVTQSSRYLVKRTGEKVFLECVQDMDHENMFWYRQDPGLGLRLIYFSYDVKMKEKGDIPEGYSVSREKKERFSLILESASTNQTSMYLCASTTRGTGDEKLFFGSGTQLSVL.

The sample holds a few counts of this clone. The chain carries TRBV4-1 and TRBJ1-2, with D perhaps matching TRBD1 (5 bases). V was cut by 0 bases and J by 10 bases, with 15 bases left in between. The CDR3 covers 14 residues. The germline gives CDR1 MGHRA, CDR2 YSYEKL. CDR3 amino acids: CASSQDRGILPYTF. The DNA for the CDR3 is TGCGCCAGCAGCCAAGATCGGGGGATTTTGCCCTACACCTTC.

J is TRBJ1-4 and V is TRBV7-9; 7 nucleotides line up with TRBD1. In germline, CDR1 is SEHNR, CDR2 FQNEAQ (reference sequence). V trimming: 5 bases; J trimming: 5 bases; junction bases outside the gene matches: 5. The CDR3 covers 14 residues. CDR3 sequence (DNA): TGTGCCAGCAGCAAACAGGGGCGGAATGAAAAACTGTTTTTT. Protein: CASSKQGRNEKLFF.

CDR3 amino acids: CASSDKDSTGTQYF. CDR3 sequence (DNA): TGTGCCAGCAGTGACAAGGACAGTACGGGTACGCAGTATTTT. The chain couples TRBV6-4 to TRBJ2-3, with a tentative D call TRBD1 (6 bases). Per germline, CDR1 MRHNA and CDR2 SNTAGT. Trimming took 2 bases from V and 8 from J, leaving 14 bases between them. The CDR3 is 14 amino acids.

This chain connects TRBV28 to TRBJ1-1, with D possibly TRBD1 on 6 matching bases. Trimming took 5 bases from V and 0 from J, leaving 13 bases between them. Germline-derived CDR1 and CDR2 are MDHEN and SYDVKM. This CDR3 comprises 15 residues. In DNA, the CDR3 is TGTGCCAGCAGTAGACGGACAGCCTTGAACACTGAAGCTTTCTTT. Translation gives CASSRRTALNTEAFF.

The rearrangement links TRBV30 to TRBJ2-3, with D maybe TRBD1 (6 bases). Germline lookup yields CDR1 GTSNPN and CDR2 SVGIG (reference sequence). The CDR3 has 14 residues. The V end lost 4 bases, the J end lost 3 bases, and 14 bases lay between the germline ends. DNA for the CDR3: TGTGCCTGGAACCATGGACAGCCTACAGATACGCAGTATTTT. As protein: CAWNHGQPTDTQYF.

This clone was observed once. The rearrangement joins TRBV2 to TRBJ2-7, with 8 nucleotides matching TRBD1. The trim removed 9 bases at V and 5 bases at J, leaving 12 bases unmatched. The CDR3 loop spans 14 amino acids. Germline V gene sequence: CDR1 SNHLY, CDR2 FYNNEI. The CDR3 DNA is TGTGCCAGGGGGGGTGACAGGGGAATCAACGAGCAGTACTTC. This encodes CARGGDRGINEQYF.